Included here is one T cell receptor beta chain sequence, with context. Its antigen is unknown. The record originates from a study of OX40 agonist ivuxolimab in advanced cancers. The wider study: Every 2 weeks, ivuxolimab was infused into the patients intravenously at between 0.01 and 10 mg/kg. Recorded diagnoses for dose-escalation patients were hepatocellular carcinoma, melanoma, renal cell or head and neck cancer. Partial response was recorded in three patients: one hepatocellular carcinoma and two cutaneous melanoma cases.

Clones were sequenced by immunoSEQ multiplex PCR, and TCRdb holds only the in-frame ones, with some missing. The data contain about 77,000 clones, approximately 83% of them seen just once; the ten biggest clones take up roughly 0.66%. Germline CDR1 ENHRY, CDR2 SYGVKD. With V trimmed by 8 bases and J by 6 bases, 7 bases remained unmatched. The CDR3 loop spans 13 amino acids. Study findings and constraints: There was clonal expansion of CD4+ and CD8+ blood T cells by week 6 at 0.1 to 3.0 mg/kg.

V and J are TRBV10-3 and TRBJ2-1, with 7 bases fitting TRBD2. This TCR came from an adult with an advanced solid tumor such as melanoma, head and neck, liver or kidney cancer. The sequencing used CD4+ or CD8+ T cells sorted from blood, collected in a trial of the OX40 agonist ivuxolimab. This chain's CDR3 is CAIGGRGFNEQFF. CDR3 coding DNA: TGTGCCATCGGAGGGCGGGGGTTCAATGAGCAGTTCTTC.